This record looks at one T cell receptor (beta chain) sequence and its context. Its matching antigen is unknown. TCRdb re-derived calls from the 5' RACE reads in MiXCR, one entry per CDR3 protein. The sample lists some 19,000 distinct CDR3 sequences; roughly 17% were seen once. This sample is part of a study of neurological immune-mediated disorders. Notes on the study in general: In multiple sclerosis patients, the repertoire cluster was unrelated to clinical or MRI findings. None of the CDR3 amino acid sequences in expanded clones turned up in more than one subject, which points to private repertoires in all groups.

Trimming shortened V by 0 bases and J by 7 bases, and 8 bases separated the two germline ends. The germline gives CDR1 DFQATT, CDR2 SNEGSKA (reference sequence). CDR3 size: 12 residues. This chain uses TRBV20-1 with TRBJ2-3, with D uncertain. The specimen sequenced was CD8+ T cells from blood. The sequence was collected from a woman aged 18-29 years with multiple sclerosis. The DNA for the CDR3 is TGCAGTGCTAGAGATCAGGCCTATACGCAGTATTTT. Its translation is CSARDQAYTQYF.